Listed below are T cell receptor beta chains from one sample, sequenced in a study of shared clonotypes between healthy human individuals. Data came from immunoSEQ multiplex PCR; TCRdb stores just in-frame clones and leaves some out. In the table there are roughly 1.5 million clones, 95% to 99% of which are singletons. Input material: naive CD4+ T cells sorted from blood. The source is a man aged 25 to 40 in good health. Each CDR3 is given with its conserved first and last residue. D genes are given only for firm matches. Some rows have no size entry. The others give once, few or many, or a class for an expanded clone.

TRBV5-1	TRBD1	TRBJ1-1	.	CASSSWTGVSTEAFF	TGCGCCAGCAGCAGCTGGACAGGGGTTAGCACTGAAGCTTTCTTT
TRBV9	.	TRBJ2-5	.	CASSVIASQETQYF	TGTGCCAGCAGCGTCATAGCTTCTCAAGAGACCCAGTACTTC
TRBV5-1	.	TRBJ2-2	.	CASSLVVDTGELFF	TGCGCCAGCAGCTTGGTGGTAGACACCGGGGAGCTGTTTTTT
TRBV27	.	TRBJ2-3	.	CASSLTSGNTGNTQYF	TGTGCCAGCAGTTTAACCTCGGGGAATACAGGGAATACGCAGTATTTT
TRBV28	.	TRBJ2-5	.	CASARGVRETQYF	TGTGCCAGCGCAAGGGGGGTCAGAGAGACCCAGTACTTC
TRBV4-1	.	TRBJ2-3	.	CASSQDNLASTDTQYF	TGCGCCAGCAGCCAAGATAACTTGGCTAGCACAGATACGCAGTATTTT
TRBV14	TRBD2	TRBJ2-1	.	CASSQTAGLAGLRDYNEQFF	TGTGCCAGCAGCCAGACCGCAGGACTAGCGGGTCTACGGGACTACAATGAGCAGTTCTTC
TRBV27	.	TRBJ2-1	.	CASSFINAHNEQFF	TGTGCCAGCAGTTTTATTAACGCTCACAATGAGCAGTTCTTC
TRBV19	TRBD1	TRBJ1-3	.	CASSSWDSRKSGNTIYF	TGTGCCAGTAGTTCCTGGGACAGTAGGAAATCCGGAAACACCATATATTTT
TRBV6-6	.	TRBJ2-3	.	CASSHPMGATDTQYF	TGTGCCAGCAGCCACCCCATGGGGGCCACAGATACGCAGTATTTT
TRBV19	.	TRBJ2-5	.	CASSGPGRETQYF	TGTGCCAGTAGTGGACCCGGGAGAGAGACCCAGTACTTC
TRBV30	.	TRBJ2-5	.	CAAELGGETQYF	TGTGCCGCCGAGCTAGGCGGGGAGACCCAGTACTTC
TRBV15	.	TRBJ1-2	once	CATSRRRDYTF	TGTGCCACCAGCAGAAGACGGGACTACACCTTC
TRBV5-6	.	TRBJ2-7	.	CASSLRPNYEQYF	TGTGCCAGCAGCTTGAGGCCCAACTACGAGCAGTACTTC
TRBV9	.	TRBJ1-1	.	CASSPPDRLNTEAFF	TGTGCCAGCAGCCCCCCGGACAGACTCAACACTGAAGCTTTCTTT
TRBV21-1	.	TRBJ2-5	.	CATLSGSRQETQYF	TGTGCCACCCTTAGCGGGAGTAGGCAAGAGACCCAGTACTTC
TRBV10-3	.	TRBJ2-7	.	CAISELLRAERGEQYF	TGTGCCATCAGTGAGCTACTAAGGGCCGAAAGGGGCGAGCAGTACTTC
TRBV7-1	.	TRBJ2-2	.	CASSLRTAPSGELFF	TGTGCCAGCAGCCTTCGGACCGCTCCATCCGGGGAGCTGTTTTTT
TRBV19	.	TRBJ1-3	.	CASSATGTRGNTIYF	TGTGCCAGTAGTGCAACCGGGACAAGAGGAAACACCATATATTTT
TRBV9	.	TRBJ2-2	.	CASSLGGVNTGELFF	TGTGCCAGCAGCCTAGGGGGGGTGAACACCGGGGAGCTGTTTTTT
TRBV6-9	TRBD1	TRBJ1-5	.	CASSPQGGPSYSNQPQHF	TGTGCCAGCAGTCCCCAGGGGGGCCCGTCATATAGCAATCAGCCCCAGCATTTT
TRBV28	.	TRBJ1-3	.	CASRLRAANTIYF	TGTGCCAGCAGACTTCGAGCCGCGAACACCATATATTTT
TRBV5-4	.	TRBJ2-7	.	CASSWGGQTYEQYF	TGTGCCAGCAGCTGGGGGGGACAGACCTACGAGCAGTACTTC
TRBV7-7	TRBD2	TRBJ2-2	.	CASSLLAGLNTGELFF	TGTGCCAGCAGCTTACTAGCGGGATTGAACACCGGGGAGCTGTTTTTT
TRBV5-1	.	TRBJ1-2	.	CASSLGLLSNYGYTF	TGCGCCAGCAGCTTGGGATTACTCAGTAACTATGGCTACACCTTC
TRBV19	.	TRBJ2-1	.	CASSIEGTRATHEQFF	TGTGCCAGTAGTATAGAGGGGACTCGTGCCACCCATGAGCAGTTCTTC
TRBV2	.	TRBJ2-7	.	CASSDPRVVGEQYF	TGTGCCAGCAGTGATCCCAGGGTGGTGGGTGAGCAGTACTTC
TRBV5-8	TRBD1	TRBJ1-5	.	CASSLQGNQPQHF	TGTGCCAGCAGCTTACAGGGGAATCAGCCCCAGCATTTT
TRBV11-2	.	TRBJ2-7	.	CASSITGAGEQYF	TGTGCCAGCAGTATAACCGGGGCTGGCGAGCAGTACTTC
TRBV5-4	TRBD1	TRBJ2-2	.	CASSAGQGSTGELFF	TGTGCCAGCAGCGCGGGACAGGGGAGCACCGGGGAGCTGTTTTTT
TRBV5-4	.	TRBJ2-7	.	CASSFGAPAGEQYF	TGTGCCAGCAGCTTCGGAGCTCCCGCCGGCGAGCAGTACTTC
TRBV27	.	TRBJ2-7	.	CASSRPFGVPHEQYF	TGTGCCAGCAGTCGTCCTTTTGGTGTTCCCCACGAGCAGTACTTC
TRBV19	TRBD2	TRBJ2-7	.	CASSVAGGSYEQYF	TGTGCCAGTAGCGTAGCGGGAGGGTCCTACGAGCAGTACTTC
TRBV6-7	TRBD2	TRBJ2-5	.	CASSIQGVSGRACWQETQYF	TGTGCCAGCAGTATACAGGGAGTTAGCGGGAGGGCCTGTTGGCAAGAGACCCAGTACTTC
TRBV6-5	.	TRBJ2-5	.	CASSNQETQYF	TGTGCCAGCAGCAACCAAGAGACCCAGTACTTC
TRBV28	TRBD1	TRBJ1-1	.	CASSSTGGGAFF	TGTGCCAGCAGTAGTACAGGGGGCGGAGCTTTCTTT
TRBV28	.	TRBJ1-5	.	CASSFGRERAQPQHF	TGTGCCAGCAGTTTCGGCAGGGAAAGGGCTCAGCCCCAGCATTTT
TRBV27	.	TRBJ2-6	.	CASSLVSGANVLTF	TGTGCCAGCAGTTTAGTCTCTGGGGCCAACGTCCTGACTTTC
TRBV9	.	TRBJ2-3	.	CASSVTQDPDTQYF	TGTGCCAGCAGCGTAACGCAGGACCCAGATACGCAGTATTTT